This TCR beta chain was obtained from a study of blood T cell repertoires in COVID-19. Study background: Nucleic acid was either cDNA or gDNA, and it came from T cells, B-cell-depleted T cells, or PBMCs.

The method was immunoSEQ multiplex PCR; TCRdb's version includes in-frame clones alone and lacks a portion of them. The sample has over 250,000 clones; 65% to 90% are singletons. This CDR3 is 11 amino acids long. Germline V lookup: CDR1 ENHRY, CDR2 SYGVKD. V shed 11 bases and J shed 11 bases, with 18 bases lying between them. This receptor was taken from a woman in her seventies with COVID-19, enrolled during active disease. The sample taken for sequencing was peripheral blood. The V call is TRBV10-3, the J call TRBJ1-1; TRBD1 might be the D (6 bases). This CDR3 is CAGGPKGVAFF. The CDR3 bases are TGTGCCGGGGGCCCGAAAGGTGTGGCTTTCTTT.